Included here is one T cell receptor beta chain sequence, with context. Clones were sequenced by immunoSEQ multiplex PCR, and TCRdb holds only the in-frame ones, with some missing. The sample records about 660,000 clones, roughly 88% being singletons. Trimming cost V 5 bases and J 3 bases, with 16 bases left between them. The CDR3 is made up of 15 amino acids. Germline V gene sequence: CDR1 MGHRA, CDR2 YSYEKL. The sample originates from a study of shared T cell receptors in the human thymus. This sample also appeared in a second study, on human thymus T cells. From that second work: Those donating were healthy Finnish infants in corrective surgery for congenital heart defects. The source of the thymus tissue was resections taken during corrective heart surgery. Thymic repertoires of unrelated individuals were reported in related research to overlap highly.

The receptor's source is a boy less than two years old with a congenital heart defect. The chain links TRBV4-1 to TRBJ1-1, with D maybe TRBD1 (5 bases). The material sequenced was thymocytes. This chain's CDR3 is CASSNRQKTHTEAFF. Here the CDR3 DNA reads TGCGCCAGCAGCAACAGACAGAAGACCCACACTGAAGCTTTCTTT.